The TCR beta chain under discussion was sequenced for a study of CD4 T cells in relation to SARS-CoV-2 and coronaviruses. As for the study in general: ViraFEST: roughly 9-day antigen culture of PBMCs, then TCR beta CDR3 sequencing.

Germline V gives CDR1 SGHVS, CDR2 FQNEAQ. Trimming took off 6 bases at V and 0 bases at J, with 15 bases between the two ends. This CDR3 spans 16 amino acids. CD4+ T cells from unexposed donors were obtained before the COVID-19 pandemic (2011-2018). After ten to eleven days of culture, CD4+ T cells were isolated. As cell numbers allowed, unexposed-donor CD4+ T cells faced SARS-CoV-2 S/N and four cold-coronavirus spikes. About 2 million PBMCs per well were cultured with approximately 10 IU/ml IL-2. Profiling relied on immunoSEQ multiplex PCR, and the TCRdb table lists in-frame clones only, not all of them. The table lists roughly 15,000 clones, 79% of them singletons, with 11% in the top ten. A note on this clone: Its antigen is undetermined.

The TCR sequence derives from a human donor in good health. Sequencing used CD4+ T cells from PBMCs, cultured in vitro. J is TRBJ2-1 and V is TRBV7-8; D might be TRBD1 (6 bases). The CDR3 protein is CASRPSADSSYNEQFF. The CDR3 nucleotides are TGTGCCAGCAGACCCTCGGCGGACAGCTCCTACAATGAGCAGTTCTTC.